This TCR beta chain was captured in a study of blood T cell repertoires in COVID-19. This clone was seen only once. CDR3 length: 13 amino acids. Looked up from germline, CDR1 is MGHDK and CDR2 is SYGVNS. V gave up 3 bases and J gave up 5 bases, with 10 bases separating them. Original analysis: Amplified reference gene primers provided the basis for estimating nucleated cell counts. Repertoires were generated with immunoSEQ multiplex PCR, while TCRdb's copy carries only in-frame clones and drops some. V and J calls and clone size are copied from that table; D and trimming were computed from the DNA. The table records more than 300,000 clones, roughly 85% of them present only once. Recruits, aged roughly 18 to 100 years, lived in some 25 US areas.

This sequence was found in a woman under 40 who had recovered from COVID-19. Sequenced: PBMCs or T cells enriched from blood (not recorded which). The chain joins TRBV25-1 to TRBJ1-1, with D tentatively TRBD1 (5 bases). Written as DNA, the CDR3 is TGTGCCAGCAGTGACAGGGTAGGAACTGAAGCTTTCTTT. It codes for CASSDRVGTEAFF.